The 32 T cell receptor beta chains in this list originate from one sample, sequenced in a study of CD8 T cells in ankylosing spondylitis. TCRdb fed the 5' RACE reads into MiXCR, producing one record per CDR3 protein. The table shows some 800,000 distinct CDR3 sequences, with about 11% occurring only once. Study-wide results and limits: Blood from ankylosing spondylitis patients appeared to carry a characteristic roughly 8-variant TCR beta motif.

No cognate antigen is known for these TCRs. What was sequenced was blood, either unsorted or a sorted T cell fraction (not recorded which). These receptors were taken from a male donor with ankylosing spondylitis.

The chain carries TRBV10-3 and TRBJ1-5; D is undetermined. Germline loops: CDR1 ENHRY, CDR2 SYGVKD. V shed 4 bases and J shed 4 bases, with 8 bases lying between them. This CDR3 spans 13 amino acids. The chain's CDR3 is CAISGTSNQPQHF. The CDR3 DNA is TGTGCCATCAGTGGAACGAGTAATCAGCCCCAGCATTTT.

This clonotype was seen a handful of times. J is TRBJ2-5 and V is TRBV29-1, with 8 bases aligning to TRBD2. CDR1 and CDR2 (germline): SQVTM, ANQGSEA. This CDR3 is built from 13 residues. The V and J ends lost 7 bases and 5 bases, in that order; junction bases with no gene match: 9. CDR3 nucleotides: TGCAGCGGGGGACTAGGCCCTAGGGAGACCCAGTACTTC. Translation: CSGGLGPRETQYF.

This chain links TRBV7-6 with TRBJ2-7, with 7 bases lining up with TRBD1. Trimming took 1 base from V and 0 from J; bases not matched to a gene: 9. Germline assignment: CDR1 SGHVS and CDR2 FNYEAQ. This CDR3 region has 17 residues. This chain's CDR3 is CASSLGRDSIVSYEQYF. DNA of the CDR3: TGTGCCAGCAGCTTAGGCCGGGACAGCATAGTCTCCTACGAGCAGTACTTC.

This clonotype has ten or more counts. This sequence joins TRBV20-1 and TRBJ1-1; D gene unclear. There are 12 residues in the CDR3. The V end lost 3 bases, the J end lost 1 base, and 6 bases lay between the germline ends. Germline values: CDR1 DFQATT, CDR2 SNEGSKA (reference sequence). For the CDR3, the DNA is TGCAGTGCTAGTGTCGCGAACACTGAAGCTTTCTTT. Its protein product is CSASVANTEAFF.

The chain recombines TRBV4-3 with TRBJ2-2, with D unresolved. CDR1 is LGHNA and CDR2 is YSLEER in the germline V gene. Trimming shortened V by 3 bases and J by 4 bases, and 15 bases separated the two germline ends. The CDR3 totals 16 residues. The CDR3 nucleotides are TGCGCCAGCAGCCAGAACATTTTCCGCGGCACCGGGGAGCTGTTTTTT. It translates to CASSQNIFRGTGELFF.

The chain uses TRBV2 and TRBJ2-1, with 8 bases matching TRBD2. The CDR3 consists of 18 residues. Germline trimming cut 11 bases from V and 0 bases from J; bases unmatched to any gene: 18. Germline CDR1 is SNHLY and CDR2 is FYNNEI. The CDR3 nucleotides are TGTGCCCTCACCACCCGGGGGGGATCCAGGAGCTCCTACAATGAGCAGTTCTTC. Its protein product is CALTTRGGSRSSYNEQFF.

This clonotype was picked up many times. The chain couples TRBV5-1 to TRBJ2-3, with 8 positions matching TRBD1. V lost 0 bases and J lost 4; bases outside the gene matches: 4. This CDR3 spans 15 amino acids. The germline gives CDR1 SGHRS, CDR2 YFSETQ. The CDR3 sequence is CASSLGTGYADTQYF. CDR3 bases: TGCGCCAGCAGCTTGGGGACAGGGTACGCAGATACGCAGTATTTT.

J is TRBJ2-7 and V is TRBV20-1; possible D gene TRBD2, 7 bases. V was cut by 5 bases and J by 1 base, with 15 bases left in between. This CDR3 has 14 residues. CDR1 is DFQATT, CDR2 SNEGSKA, per germline (reference sequence). Written as DNA, the CDR3 is TGCAGTGCTGGGGGGGGGCTTACATCCTACGAGCAGTACTTC. Its translation is CSAGGGLTSYEQYF.

V and J are TRBV20-1 and TRBJ1-2; 8 positions agree with TRBD1. Germline CDR1 is DFQATT and CDR2 is SNEGSKA (reference sequence). The CDR3 sequence is 12 residues long. V trimming: 7 bases; J trimming: 8 bases; junction bases outside the gene matches: 9. The CDR3 spells CSGDDRGGGYTF. Here the CDR3 DNA reads TGCAGTGGGGACGACAGGGGTGGCGGCTACACCTTC.

This chain links TRBV5-1 with TRBJ2-6; tentative D call: TRBD2 (5 bases). With 0 bases removed from V and 1 base from J, the gap between germline ends came to 14 bases. The CDR3 is 18 amino acids. Per germline, CDR1 SGHRS and CDR2 YFSETQ. The CDR3 region is CASSLDPGIMSGANVLTF. CDR3 DNA sequence: TGCGCCAGCAGCTTGGATCCGGGGATAATGTCTGGGGCCAACGTCCTGACTTTC. Supplemented by reference TRBV5-1 and TRBJ2-6, the full variable domain reads KAGVTQTPRYLIKTRGQQVTLSCSPISGHRSVSWYQQTPGQGLQFLFEYFSETQRNKGNFPGRFSGRQFSNSRSEMNVSTLELGDSALYLCASSLDPGIMSGANVLTFGAGSRLTVL.

This sequence joins TRBV10-3 and TRBJ2-7, with TRBD1 identical over 7 bases. The CDR3 covers 15 residues. The V segment lost 2 bases and the J segment 5 bases; nucleotides outside the gene matches: 9. Per the germline V gene, CDR1 is ENHRY and CDR2 is SYGVKD. The CDR3 coding sequence is TGTGCCATCAGTGAGGCGACAGGGTTAGGACACGAGCAGTACTTC. This encodes CAISEATGLGHEQYF.

This clonotype was detected a few times. V is TRBV20-1 and J is TRBJ2-3; 7 nucleotides line up with TRBD1. Germline loops: CDR1 DFQATT, CDR2 SNEGSKA (reference sequence). V gave up 3 bases and J gave up 4 bases; unmatched junction bases: 7. This CDR3 has 14 residues. CDR3: CSASAGTASDTQYF. The CDR3 DNA is TGCAGTGCTAGCGCCGGGACAGCCTCAGATACGCAGTATTTT.

The CDR3 sequence: CASIRTSGTYEQYF. CDR3 nucleotides: TGTGCCAGCATCAGGACTAGCGGGACCTACGAGCAGTACTTC. The chain links TRBV6-2 or TRBV6-3 to TRBJ2-7, with 12 nucleotides matching TRBD2. Germline loops: CDR1 MNHEY, CDR2 SVGEGT. The CDR3 spans 14 residues. V dropped 7 bases and J dropped 2; count of bases not matched to a gene: 3.

This clonotype appeared many times. V is TRBV12-3 or TRBV12-4 and J is TRBJ1-1; D call uncertain. The length of the CDR3 is 10 residues. V was cut by 6 bases and J by 10 bases, with 9 bases left in between. CDR3 sequence reads: CASSRGLAFF. DNA of the CDR3: TGTGCCAGCAGCCGCGGTCTAGCTTTCTTT.

As for this clonotype: A junction boundary mismatches the germline segment, possibly from a read error. V gene TRBV5-6 combines with J gene TRBJ2-2; unclear D gene. Germline lookup yields CDR1 SGHDT and CDR2 YYEEEE. This CDR3 is 14 amino acids long. CDR3 sequence: CAISPGPLTWELFF. CDR3 nucleotides: TGTGCCATCAGCCCCGGGCCGCTCACCTGGGAGCTGTTTTTT.

This clonotype occurred many times. This rearrangement joins TRBV28 to TRBJ2-1; D ambiguous. CDR1 is MDHEN and CDR2 is SYDVKM in the germline V gene. Trimming stripped 5 bases from V and 0 bases from J, with 14 bases between. This CDR3 is built from 16 residues. The CDR3 DNA reads TGTGCCAGCAGTCCCATAGTGTCAAGCTCCTACAATGAGCAGTTCTTC. It encodes CASSPIVSSSYNEQFF.

In this sample, this clonotype turned up many times. V is TRBV29-1 and J is TRBJ1-6; D uncertain. The germline V and J ends were trimmed by 4 bases and 4 bases, with 8 bases remaining between them. This CDR3 is built from 13 residues. CDR1 SQVTM and CDR2 ANQGSEA come from the germline V gene. CDR3 protein: CSVAAEYNSPLHF. For the CDR3, the DNA is TGCAGCGTTGCTGCAGAATATAATTCACCCCTCCACTTT. Complete variable domain (other parts from reference TRBV29-1 and TRBJ1-6): SAVISQKPSRDICQRGTSLTIQCQVDSQVTMMFWYRQQPGQSLTLIATANQGSEATYESGFVIDKFPISRPNLTFSTLTVSNMSPEDSSIYLCSVAAEYNSPLHFGNGTRLTVT.

The chain employs TRBV20-1 and TRBJ2-2, with TRBD1 as a possible D gene (5 bases). The CDR3 is 14 amino acids. The V and J ends lost 6 bases and 1 base respectively, with 12 bases between them. Germline values: CDR1 DFQATT, CDR2 SNEGSKA (reference sequence). The CDR3: CSAQGYQNTGELFF. In DNA form, the CDR3 reads TGCAGTGCCCAGGGTTATCAGAACACCGGGGAGCTGTTTTTT.

In this sample, this clonotype turned up a few times. The V gene is TRBV12-3 or TRBV12-4, the J gene TRBJ1-4; TRBD1 matches 7 bases. The V gene end was trimmed by 3 bases and the J gene end by 6 bases; junction bases not matched to a gene: 4. The CDR3 sequence is 14 residues long. The CDR3 protein is CASSFRGGDEKLFF. The CDR3 region has the DNA TGTGCCAGCAGTTTTAGAGGGGGCGATGAAAAACTGTTTTTT.

The rearrangement links TRBV6-5 to TRBJ2-7; D gene uncertain. This CDR3 spans 15 amino acids. V lost 0 bases and J 1 base, leaving 10 bases between the germline ends. Germline CDR1 MNHEY, CDR2 SVGAGI. The CDR3 is CASSYSFRPSYEQYF. CDR3 in DNA: TGTGCCAGCAGTTACTCTTTCAGGCCGTCCTACGAGCAGTACTTC.

This clonotype was counted between two and nine times. The V and J genes are TRBV20-1 and TRBJ2-4; TRBD2 aligns across 12 bases. Looked up from germline, CDR1 is DFQATT and CDR2 is SNEGSKA (reference sequence). The CDR3 spans 16 residues. V shed 3 bases, J shed 5 bases, and the junction held 8 bases outside the gene matches. CDR3 nucleotides: TGCAGTGCTAGGACTAGCGGGAGTGGGAACCAAAACATTCAGTACTTC. Its protein is CSARTSGSGNQNIQYF.

This clonotype was seen repeatedly, ten times or more. The gene calls are TRBV20-1 and TRBJ2-3; no reliable D call. The CDR3 is 12 amino acids. Between the trimmed V and J ends, which lost 7 bases and 0 bases, there was a span of 8 bases. The V gene's germline CDR1 is DFQATT and CDR2 SNEGSKA (reference sequence). The CDR3 bases are TGCAGTGGCGATGATAGCACAGATACGCAGTATTTT. This codes for CSGDDSTDTQYF.

The table lists this clonotype with a few counts. The V call is TRBV6-1, the J call TRBJ2-5; tentative D call: TRBD2 (6 bases). CDR1 is MNHNS and CDR2 is SASEGT in the germline V gene. The CDR3 is 15 residues long. V lost 6 bases and J 4 bases, leaving 18 bases between the germline ends. The CDR3 bases are TGTGCCAGCAGATCATTCGGGGGTGGGGGAGAGACCCAGTACTTC. Protein sequence: CASRSFGGGGETQYF.

This clonotype was observed a few times. This rearrangement joins TRBV10-3 to TRBJ2-3; D unclear. There are 12 residues in the CDR3. Trimming stripped 5 bases from V and 1 base from J, with 4 bases between. Germline CDR1 and CDR2: ENHRY and SYGVKD. DNA for the CDR3: TGTGCCATCAGTTTCCGCACAGATACGCAGTATTTT. It is translated as CAISFRTDTQYF.

The chain joins TRBV9 to TRBJ2-2; 9 bases agree with TRBD1. After removal of 3 bases from V and 6 bases from J, the junction contained 3 bases not matched to a gene. Germline V CDR1 and CDR2: SGDLS, YYNGEE. This CDR3 region has 14 residues. The CDR3 coding sequence is TGTGCCAGCAGCGAGACAGGGGGTCCCGGGGAGCTGTTTTTT. This gives the protein CASSETGGPGELFF.

The chain combines TRBV5-1 with TRBJ1-1, with TRBD1 identical over 7 bases. V was clipped by 1 base and J by 4 bases; unmatched bases: 10. Germline CDR1 is SGHRS and CDR2 is YFSETQ. This CDR3 contains 16 residues. CDR3 residues: CASSLQPGGGSTEAFF. The CDR3 nucleotides read TGCGCCAGCAGCTTGCAACCAGGGGGAGGTAGCACTGAAGCTTTCTTT.

A few counts support this clonotype. The chain carries TRBV5-4 and TRBJ1-1; D remains ambiguous. There are 13 residues in the CDR3. CDR1 is SGHNT and CDR2 is YYREEE in the germline V gene (reference sequence). V was pared by 4 bases and J by 2 bases, with 9 bases between. The CDR3 DNA sequence: TGTGCCAGCAGCGCGGTGGTAAACACTGAAGCTTTCTTT. It yields the protein CASSAVVNTEAFF.

This clonotype was seen only a few times. The V and J genes are TRBV7-2 and TRBJ2-7; 7 bases align to TRBD2. V gave up 1 base and J gave up 7 bases; unmatched junction bases: 7. The CDR3 covers 14 residues. Germline loops: CDR1 SGHTA, CDR2 FQGNSA. Written as DNA, the CDR3 is TGTGCCAGCAGCTTAGAAACGGGAGCGGGGGAGCAGTACTTC. The encoded protein is CASSLETGAGEQYF.

The rearrangement links TRBV4-3 to TRBJ2-1, with 7 bases that match TRBD2. Germline V CDR1 and CDR2: LGHNA, YSLEER. J gave up 5 bases and V 1 base, and 5 bases lay outside the gene matches. The CDR3 is 15 residues long. The CDR3 sequence is CASSQGGGSDNEQFF. CDR3 in DNA: TGCGCCAGCAGCCAAGGGGGGGGATCAGACAATGAGCAGTTCTTC.

There are a few counts of this clonotype. The CDR3 bases are TGCGCCAGCAGCCAGCCACAGAGAGGGGCCAATGAGCAGTTCTTC. Protein sequence: CASSQPQRGANEQFF. V is TRBV4-3 and J is TRBJ2-1; D is perhaps TRBD1 or TRBD2 (5 bases each). CDR1 and CDR2 from the germline V gene are LGHNA and YSLEER. This CDR3 has 15 residues. Trimming took off 3 bases at V and 6 bases at J, with 15 bases between the two ends.

At least ten counts were recorded for this clonotype. V usage is TRBV4-3 and J usage is TRBJ2-1; D gene unclear. The CDR3 length is 13 residues. The germline V gene encodes CDR1 LGHNA and CDR2 YSLEER. V shed 0 bases and J shed 9 bases, with 9 bases lying between them. CDR3 DNA: TGCGCCAGCAGCCAAGACGACTGGGGTGAGCAGTTCTTC. Translation gives CASSQDDWGEQFF.

This clonotype appeared a few times. The genes are TRBV12-3 or TRBV12-4 and TRBJ2-1; the match to TRBD1 covers 9 bases. CDR3 length: 14 amino acids. The V gene end was trimmed by 8 bases and the J gene end by 4 bases; junction bases not matched to a gene: 6. The DNA for the CDR3 is TGTGCCAGCTTATACAGGGGGCTTTACAATGAGCAGTTCTTC. Protein product: CASLYRGLYNEQFF.